The rows below give T cell receptor beta chains drawn from one sample of a study of T cell repertoires in cytomegalovirus infection. Antigen specificity for these receptors is unknown. From the reads, TCRdb called clonotypes with MiXCR, one entry per CDR3 protein. The table has about 770,000 distinct CDR3 sequences, just under 30% seen once. The material sequenced was cultured CD8+ T cells from PBMCs, taken from culture after CMV antigen stimulation. The source is a human donor in good health (CMV status not recorded). Some clones in this sample may be carry-over from other donors' samples. Both conserved end residues are part of each CDR3. D genes are given only for firm matches. Clone sizes are given selectively: once, few, many, or a class where the clone is expanded.

16,TRBD2,TRBV7-9,TRBJ2-3,once,TGTGCCAGCAGCTTAACGACCGGGGGGGCCTCGTATACGCAGTATTTT,CASSLTTGGASYTQYF
15,.,TRBV7-1,TRBJ1-3,.,TGTGCCAGCAGCCGCCGACAGACCTCTGGAAACACCATATATTTT,CASSRRQTSGNTIYF
13,.,TRBV12-3/TRBV12-4,TRBJ2-7,few,TGTGCCAGCAACCAAAACAGGGATCCCGAGCAGTACTTC,CASNQNRDPEQYF
14,TRBD1,TRBV5-5,TRBJ1-1,few,TGTGCCAGCAGCGGGACAGGTTTTGGCACTGAAGCTTTCTTT,CASSGTGFGTEAFF
15,.,TRBV4-1,TRBJ1-4,.,TGCGCCAGCAGCCCTTCCGGGCTCATGGTAGAAAAACTGTTTTTT,CASSPSGLMVEKLFF
15,TRBD1,TRBV6-6,TRBJ2-7,once,TGTGCCAGCAGTTACTCTCCGGGACAGGAGGGCGAGCAGTACTTC,CASSYSPGQEGEQYF
14,TRBD1,TRBV13,TRBJ1-4,.,TGTGCCAGCAGCCTCAGGGGGCGCCGGGAAAAACTGTTTTTT,CASSLRGRREKLFF
20,.,TRBV24-1,TRBJ2-6,.,TGTGCCACCAGTGATTCCGCAGCACGCACACCGAGCTCTGGGGCCAACGTCCTGACTTTC,CATSDSAARTPSSGANVLTF
20,TRBD1,TRBV11-3,TRBJ1-2,.,TGTGCCAGCAGCTTAGCATCGGCCGGGGGACAGGGGAAGGATTTACATGGCTACACCTTC,CASSLASAGGQGKDLHGYTF
13,TRBD1,TRBV20-1,TRBJ1-2,few,TGCAGTGCTAGAGGACAGGGCGGCTATGGCTACACCTTC,CSARGQGGYGYTF
15,TRBD2,TRBV20-1,TRBJ2-3,.,TGCAGTGCTCCCAATGGGCTAGCGGGGGGTGATACGCAGTATTTT,CSAPNGLAGGDTQYF
18,TRBD1,TRBV12-3/TRBV12-4,TRBJ2-3,few,TGTGCCAGCAGTACGTTAACGGGACAGGGAACTAGCACAGATACGCAGTATTTT,CASSTLTGQGTSTDTQYF
15,TRBD1,TRBV19,TRBJ1-1,.,TGTGCCAGTAGTATCGGGACAGGGGGACACACTGAAGCTTTCTTT,CASSIGTGGHTEAFF
13,TRBD1,TRBV5-4,TRBJ1-2,.,TGTGCCAGCAGCACCGGGACAGGGTTAATCTACACCTTC,CASSTGTGLIYTF
14,TRBD1,TRBV12-3/TRBV12-4,TRBJ2-2,.,TGTGCCAGCAGACAGGGGGCATACTCCGGGGAGCTGTTTTTT,CASRQGAYSGELFF
16,.,TRBV20-1,TRBJ2-2,many,TGCAGTGCTAGGATCGTAGAAAGGGGGGACACCGGGGAGCTGTTTTTT,CSARIVERGDTGELFF
15,TRBD1,TRBV12-5,TRBJ2-1,few,TGTGCTAGTGTCCCCGGGACAGGGGGACACCGTGAGCAGTTCTTC,CASVPGTGGHREQFF
15,TRBD2,TRBV7-9,TRBJ2-2,.,TGTGCCAGCCAAAGCGGGGGGCCTAACACCGGGGAGCTGTTTTTT,CASQSGGPNTGELFF
14,.,TRBV6-6,TRBJ1-5,once,TGTGCCAGCAGTGACGACAGTCGACTGGGGCCCCAGCATTTT,CASSDDSRLGPQHF
17,TRBD1,TRBV6-2/TRBV6-3,TRBJ1-2,few,TGTGCCAGCAGTTACTCCGAGGCTTACCGGGACAGCTCTATCTACACCTTC,CASSYSEAYRDSSIYTF
17,TRBD1,TRBV4-1,TRBJ1-1,few,TGCGCCAGCAGCCAAGGACCCGTGACAGGGTTAAACACTGAAGCTTTCTTT,CASSQGPVTGLNTEAFF
15,.,TRBV15,TRBJ1-2,once,TGTGTCACCAGCAGAGATGGGGGGGGGAACTATGGCTACACCTTC,CVTSRDGGGNYGYTF
18,TRBD2,TRBV11-1,TRBJ2-7,few,TGTGCCAGCAGCTTAGCGGGACTAGCGGGGGGCCCATCCTACGAGCAGTACTTC,CASSLAGLAGGPSYEQYF
18,.,TRBV12-3/TRBV12-4,TRBJ2-7,many,TGTGCCAGCAGCCCCCCCGGGACGGAAAGCTCCGGATCCTACGAGCAGTACTTC,CASSPPGTESSGSYEQYF
14,.,TRBV7-9,TRBJ1-1,.,TGTGCCAGCAGCCCCCAAGGACAGTACACTGAAGCTTTCTTT,CASSPQGQYTEAFF
14,TRBD2,TRBV27,TRBJ2-2,few,TGTGCCAGCAGTCCGGGACTAGCTGTCGGGGAGCTGTTTTTT,CASSPGLAVGELFF
14,.,TRBV7-4,TRBJ2-2,.,TGTGCCTGCAGCTTAGTTGGGTCCCCCGGGGAGCTGTTTTTT,CACSLVGSPGELFF
14,.,TRBV6-2/TRBV6-3,TRBJ2-3,.,TGTGCCAGCGGCCCGCTCGACAGAACAGATACGCAGTATTTT,CASGPLDRTDTQYF
16,TRBD1,TRBV7-6,TRBJ2-3,once,TGTGCCAACAGCTTCCGACAGGGACCTAGCACAGATACGCAGTATTTT,CANSFRQGPSTDTQYF
13,.,TRBV6-6,TRBJ2-1,.,TGTGCCAGCGGGGGACCTTGGGACAATGAGCAGTTCTTC,CASGGPWDNEQFF
12,.,TRBV2,TRBJ2-1,.,TGTGCCAGCAGTGCCCCCCCCAATGAGCAGTTCTTC,CASSAPPNEQFF
12,.,TRBV20-1,TRBJ2-2,.,TGCAGTGCCCCGCCGGGGACCGGGGAGCTGTTTTTT,CSAPPGTGELFF
14,.,TRBV27,TRBJ1-4,few,TGTGCCAGCAGATCGGGGGGGTATAATGAAAAACTGTTTTTT,CASRSGGYNEKLFF
12,TRBD1,TRBV25-1,TRBJ2-1,.,TGTGCCAGCAGTGAAATTACCCAGGGGGAGTTCTTC,CASSEITQGEFF
14,.,TRBV7-8,TRBJ2-7,.,TGTGCCAGCAGGCCGGCTGACAGGTTGTACGAGCAGTACTTC,CASRPADRLYEQYF
17,TRBD1,TRBV27,TRBJ2-3,.,TGTGCCAGCAGTTTCAGCATAGGGACAGGGCGACCAGATACGCAGTATTTT,CASSFSIGTGRPDTQYF
16,TRBD1,TRBV7-9,TRBJ2-6,few,TGTGCCAGAGTGGACAGGGGAGCCTCTGGGGCCAACGTCCTGACTTTC,CARVDRGASGANVLTF
16,.,TRBV7-6,TRBJ2-5,many,TGTGCCAGCAGCCCCCTTGGCGGGTACCAACAAGAGACCCAGTACTTC,CASSPLGGYQQETQYF
16,.,TRBV7-9,TRBJ2-7,.,TGTGCCAGCAGCTTAGCGCTTTCCCCTCAAAACTACGAGCAGTACTTC,CASSLALSPQNYEQYF
15,.,TRBV7-9,TRBJ1-2,many,TGTGCCAGCAGCTCCGGGGGGGCCGAAAACTATGGCTACACCTTC,CASSSGGAENYGYTF
14,.,TRBV6-5,TRBJ1-2,.,TGTGCCAGCAGTTACTCGTCGGGGTTGCGTGGCTACACCTTC,CASSYSSGLRGYTF
16,TRBD1,TRBV6-5,TRBJ2-6,few,TGTGCCAGCAGTGGACAGGACCGCTCTGGGGCCAACGTCCTGACTTTC,CASSGQDRSGANVLTF
17,.,TRBV12-3/TRBV12-4,TRBJ2-1,.,TGTGCCAGCAGTTTGTCATCAGGGGTCCGCCCCTACAATGAGCAGTTCTTC,CASSLSSGVRPYNEQFF
15,TRBD1,TRBV10-3,TRBJ2-7,.,TGTGCCATCAGAATCCTACGGGACAGGAGCTACGAGCAGTACTTC,CAIRILRDRSYEQYF
16,TRBD1,TRBV7-9,TRBJ2-5,few,TGTGCCAGCAGCCGCACCCAAACAGGGGACCAAGAGACCCAGTACTTC,CASSRTQTGDQETQYF
15,TRBD2,TRBV12-3/TRBV12-4,TRBJ2-7,.,TGTGCCAGCAGTTTCGGGGACTACCTGTCTTACGAGCAGTACTTC,CASSFGDYLSYEQYF
18,.,TRBV6-1,TRBJ2-2,few,TGTGCCAGCAGTGAAACGAACAGGCACACTGCGAACACCGGGGAGCTGTTTTTT,CASSETNRHTANTGELFF
14,.,TRBV12-3/TRBV12-4,TRBJ1-5,.,TGTGCCAGCAGGATCGACGGGTGGGGGGAGCCCCAGCATTTT,CASRIDGWGEPQHF
16,TRBD2,TRBV7-6,TRBJ2-1,.,TGTGCCAGCAGCTTAAAAGGGACTAGCGGGTACAATGAGCAGTTCTTC,CASSLKGTSGYNEQFF
14,.,TRBV9,TRBJ1-1,.,TGTGCCAGCAGCTATACGGCGGGGAACACTGAAGCTTTCTTT,CASSYTAGNTEAFF
14,.,TRBV27,TRBJ2-1,few,TGTGCCAGCACTGCCCCGGGGGCAGGGGATGAGCAGTTCTTC,CASTAPGAGDEQFF
16,.,TRBV5-4,TRBJ1-1,few,TGTGCCAGCAGCTTGAGGAGGGAGACAGGGAACACTGAAGCTTTCTTT,CASSLRRETGNTEAFF
15,.,TRBV7-9,TRBJ1-2,few,TGTGCCAGCACCCCGAATGAGCTAACTAACTATGGCTACACCTTC,CASTPNELTNYGYTF
16,TRBD1,TRBV6-1,TRBJ1-5,.,TGTGCCAGCAGTGAATGGGGGACAGGGTGGAATCAGCCCCAGCATTTT,CASSEWGTGWNQPQHF
14,.,TRBV7-9,TRBJ1-1,.,TGTGCCAGCAACTATGGGGGCGGGGACACTGAAGCTTTCTTT,CASNYGGGDTEAFF
15,.,TRBV6-1,TRBJ2-1,few,TGTGCCAGCAGTGAAGAGGGTTCAGGGTACAATGAGCAGTTCTTC,CASSEEGSGYNEQFF
15,.,TRBV5-1,TRBJ2-3,few,TGCGCCAGCAGCTTCAAAGGGAGGAGCACAGATACGCAGTATTTT,CASSFKGRSTDTQYF